A single sample gave rise to the 11 T cell receptor beta chains below, sequenced in a study of cytomegalovirus exposure and HLA in healthy donors (TCRdb year 2017). To prepare the library, the immunoSEQ multiplex PCR assay was applied. A mixture of 60 forward primers for TCR Vbeta segments and 13 reverse primers for TCR Jbeta segments was used in the multiplex PCR. TCRdb mirrors the immuneACCESS table, restricted to in-frame sequences. Some clones are absent from its copies; in checked studies, under half trace to an unresolved V gene, and the reason for the others is unknown. This sample has about 180,000 clones in its table, and 70% to 85% of those were observed once. The ten largest clones represent around 3.4% of the sample. The specimen was PBMCs. The receptors were sampled from a woman aged 55-69 years in good health and CMV-seropositive.

The chain joins TRBV7-3 to TRBJ1-1; TRBD1 might be the D (6 bases). V lost 5 bases to trimming and J lost 0 bases, with 10 bases between them. The germline CDR1 and CDR2 sequences are SGHTA and FQGTGA. The CDR3 length is 14 residues. The CDR3 DNA reads TGTGCCAGCAGCCCCGGACAGTTGAACACTGAAGCTTTCTTT. It specifies CASSPGQLNTEAFF.

The V call is TRBV13, the J call TRBJ2-3; 9 nucleotides agree with TRBD2. This CDR3 comprises 20 residues. J gave up 3 bases and V 4 bases, and 20 bases lay outside the gene matches. Germline loops: CDR1 PRHDT, CDR2 FYEKMQ (reference sequence). The CDR3 loop reads CASSSSHGFRAGGRTDTQYF. The CDR3 region has the DNA TGTGCCAGCAGCTCCTCACATGGCTTCCGAGCGGGGGGCAGGACAGATACGCAGTATTTT. Using reference TRBV13 and TRBJ2-3 for the parts outside the CDR3, the full variable domain is AAGVIQSPRHLIKEKRETATLKCYPIPRHDTVYWYQQGPGQDPQFLISFYEKMQSDKGSIPDRFSAQQFSDYHSELNMSSLELGDSALYFCASSSSHGFRAGGRTDTQYFGPGTRLTVL.

The chain uses TRBV28 and TRBJ1-5; TRBD1 matches 8 bases. The germline V gene has CDR1 MDHEN and CDR2 SYDVKM. The J segment lost 1 base and the V segment lost 1 base, leaving 0 bases of the junction unmatched. The CDR3 is made up of 15 amino acids. CDR3 sequence: CASSLSGGSNQPQHF. CDR3 coding DNA: TGTGCCAGCAGTTTATCAGGGGGCAGCAATCAGCCCCAGCATTTT.

The chain's CDR3 is CASSRDSTGTEAFF. The DNA for the CDR3 is TGTGCCAGCAGCCGGGACTCCACCGGCACTGAAGCTTTCTTT. V and J are TRBV7-3 and TRBJ1-1; D is possibly TRBD1 (5 bases). This CDR3 comprises 14 residues. Germline CDR1 SGHTA, CDR2 FQGTGA. V lost 5 bases and J lost 4, with 14 bases in between.

V and J are TRBV18 and TRBJ2-5; 7 bases are shared with TRBD2. This CDR3 has 15 amino acids. Germline CDR1 KGHSH, CDR2 LQKENI. J was trimmed by 3 bases and V by 6 bases; bases with no gene match: 10. CDR3 DNA: TGTGCCAGCTCCCCCGAGACTAGCACTAAAGAGACCCAGTACTTC. Protein product: CASSPETSTKETQYF. The whole variable domain, filled in from reference TRBV18 and TRBJ2-5, reads NAGVMQNPRHLVRRRGQEARLRCSPMKGHSHVYWYRQLPEEGLKFMVYLQKENIIDESGMPKERFSAEFPKEGPSILRIQQVVRGDSAAYFCASSPETSTKETQYFGPGTRLLVL.

In regard to this clone: The junction shows a germline mismatch at one end, possibly a read error. V is TRBV28 and J is TRBJ2-7; perhaps TRBD2 as D (6 bases). The length of the CDR3 is 15 residues. Per germline, CDR1 MDHEN and CDR2 SYDVKM. In DNA, the CDR3 is TGTGCCAGCAGTTTATCTACCCGGCGGGGCTGGGGATCCTCGTTC. This translates into CASSLSTRRGWGSSF.

This chain joins TRBV28 and TRBJ1-2, with 8 nucleotides matching TRBD1. Germline CDR1 MDHEN, CDR2 SYDVKM. V gave up 7 bases and J gave up 7 bases; unmatched junction bases: 11. The length of the CDR3 is 14 residues. The CDR3 protein is CASTRFAGGFGYTF. In DNA, the CDR3 is TGTGCCAGCACCAGATTTGCAGGGGGCTTTGGCTACACCTTC.

The chain links TRBV28 to TRBJ2-2, with 9 bases that match TRBD1. The CDR3 is made up of 16 amino acids. J gave up 4 bases and V 2 bases, and 5 bases lay outside the gene matches. Per the germline V gene, CDR1 is MDHEN and CDR2 is SYDVKM. In DNA form, the CDR3 reads TGTGCCAGCAGTTTACTGGGACAGGGACTCACCGGGGAGCTGTTTTTT. This translates into CASSLLGQGLTGELFF. Full variable domain (rest looked up from reference TRBV28 and TRBJ2-2): DVKVTQSSRYLVKRTGEKVFLECVQDMDHENMFWYRQDPGLGLRLIYFSYDVKMKEKGDIPEGYSVSREKKERFSLILESASTNQTSMYLCASSLLGQGLTGELFFGEGSRLTVL.

As concerns this clone: Germline and junction disagree at one end, which may indicate a read error. V usage is TRBV18 and J usage is TRBJ2-6; the D gene is possibly TRBD1 (6 bases). The germline V gene encodes CDR1 KGHSH and CDR2 LQKENI. The CDR3 contains 16 residues. CDR3 in amino acids: CASSPNAAVGANGLTF. The CDR3 DNA reads as TGTGCCAGCTCACCTAACGCCGCGGTGGGGGCCAACGGCCTGACTTTC. The variable domain in full, completed from reference TRBV18 and TRBJ2-6, reads NAGVMQNPRHLVRRRGQEARLRCSPMKGHSHVYWYRQLPEEGLKFMVYLQKENIIDESGMPKERFSAEFPKEGPSILRIQQVVRGDSAAYFCASSPNAAVGANGLTFGAGSRLTVL.

The rearrangement uses TRBV5-1 and TRBJ1-1; tentatively, D is TRBD1 (5 bases). The germline gives CDR1 SGHRS, CDR2 YFSETQ. The length of the CDR3 is 17 residues. Deletions cut 0 bases from V and 1 base from J, with 16 bases between. The CDR3 protein is CASSLAGGAKQNTEAFF. CDR3 DNA: TGCGCCAGCAGCTTGGCCGGAGGGGCTAAACAGAACACTGAAGCTTTCTTT.

The J gene is TRBJ1-2, the V gene TRBV12-5; 7 bases fit TRBD1. The V and J ends lost 0 bases and 2 bases, in that order; junction bases with no gene match: 9. Per germline, CDR1 LGHNT and CDR2 FRNRAP. The CDR3 has 17 amino acids. This chain's CDR3 is CASGLVLMGQTNYGYTF. DNA for the CDR3: TGTGCTAGTGGTTTGGTACTTATGGGACAGACGAACTATGGCTACACCTTC.